Listed below are T cell receptor beta chains from one sample, sequenced in a study of cytomegalovirus exposure and HLA in healthy donors. Measured with immunoSEQ multiplex PCR; TCRdb has only the in-frame clones, and not every one. The sample consists of approximately 160,000 clones, about 82% of them appearing once. The sample taken for sequencing was PBMCs. These receptors were obtained from a woman younger than 30 in good health and CMV-seronegative. The CDR3 runs from the conserved cysteine through the conserved F or W. Each record gives: V gene, J gene, CDR3 length, CDR3 protein.

V: TRBV6-1
J: TRBJ2-7
length: 18
CDR3: CASSEWGLAGIIDYEQYF

V: TRBV7-9
J: TRBJ2-1
length: 15
CDR3: CASSPPGALYNEQFF

V: TRBV5-1
J: TRBJ2-5
length: 13
CDR3: CASSLAHQETQYF

V: TRBV4-1
J: TRBJ2-2
length: 17
CDR3: CASSRQTGGRGTGELFF

V: TRBV18
J: TRBJ2-7
length: 14
CDR3: CASSPPGTSYEQYF

V: TRBV5-1
J: TRBJ1-3
length: 14
CDR3: CASSLGGDGNTIYF

V: TRBV28
J: TRBJ1-1
length: 12
CDR3: CASSFSQGAQAF

V: TRBV12-5
J: TRBJ2-3
length: 16
CDR3: CASGIGLAGSTDTQYF

V: TRBV7-9
J: TRBJ2-3
length: 12
CDR3: CASSREEDTQYF

V: TRBV5-1
J: TRBJ2-1
length: 15
CDR3: CASRSGTGVDHEQFF

V: TRBV9
J: TRBJ1-6
length: 14
CDR3: CASSAADRSSPLHF

V: TRBV30
J: TRBJ1-2
length: 13
CDR3: CAWRGQGAGGYTF